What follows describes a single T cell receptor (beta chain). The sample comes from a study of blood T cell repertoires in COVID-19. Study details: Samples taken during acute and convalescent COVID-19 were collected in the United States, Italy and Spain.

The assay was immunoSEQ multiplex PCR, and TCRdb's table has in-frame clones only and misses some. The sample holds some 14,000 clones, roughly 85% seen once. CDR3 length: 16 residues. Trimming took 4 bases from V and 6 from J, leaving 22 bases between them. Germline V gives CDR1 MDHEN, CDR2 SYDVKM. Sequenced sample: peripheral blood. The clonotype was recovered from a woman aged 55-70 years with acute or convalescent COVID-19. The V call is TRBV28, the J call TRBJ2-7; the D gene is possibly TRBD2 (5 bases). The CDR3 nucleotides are TGTGCCAGCAGTTCCCTTGGGCCGGAGGCGAAGGGCGAGCAGTACTTC. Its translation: CASSSLGPEAKGEQYF.